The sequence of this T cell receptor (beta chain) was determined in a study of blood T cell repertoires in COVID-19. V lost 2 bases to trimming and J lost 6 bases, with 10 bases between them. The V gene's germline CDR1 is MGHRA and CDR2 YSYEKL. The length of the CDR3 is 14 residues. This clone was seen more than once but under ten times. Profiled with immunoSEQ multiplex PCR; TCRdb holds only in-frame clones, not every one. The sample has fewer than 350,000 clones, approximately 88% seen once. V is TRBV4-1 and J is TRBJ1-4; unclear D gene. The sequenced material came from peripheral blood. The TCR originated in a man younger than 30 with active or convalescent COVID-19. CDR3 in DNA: TGCGCCAGCAGCCAATACAGTGAAGATGAAAAACTGTTTTTT. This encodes CASSQYSEDEKLFF.